This T cell receptor beta chain was captured by sequencing in a study of blood T cell repertoires in COVID-19. The wider study: Nucleic acid was either cDNA or gDNA, and it came from T cells, B-cell-depleted T cells, or PBMCs.

Only in-frame clones appear in the TCRdb table, and some are missing; sequencing was by immunoSEQ multiplex PCR. The table shows fewer than 200,000 clones, with about 80% occurring only once. V trimming: 5 bases; J trimming: 8 bases; junction bases outside the gene matches: 6. Germline CDR1 is LNHNV and CDR2 is YYDKDF (reference sequence). The CDR3 has 13 residues. The J gene is TRBJ1-1, the V gene TRBV15; the match to TRBD1 covers 9 bases. Sample: peripheral blood. The origin of this receptor is a woman of 80 years or more with acute or convalescent COVID-19. The CDR3 DNA reads TGTGCCACCAGCTCTCGACAGGGGGAAGAAGCTTTCTTT. Translation: CATSSRQGEEAFF.